The following is a TCR beta chain sequence with its context. Its antigen is currently not known. No qualities accompany the bases; no much larger clone lies one base away. The CDR3 starts with the cysteine, ends with the phenylalanine, and has 16 residues. The DNA shown is the 48-base CDR3, in frame from base 1. The CDR1 and CDR2 encoded by the germline V gene (reference sequence) are GTSNPN and SVGIG. The germline ends are 12 bases apart after V is trimmed by 0 bases and J by 0 bases. The record originates from a study of blood T cell repertoires in COVID-19 (dated by TCRdb to 2020 to 2022). Study-level background: The collaborator samples originated in the United States, Italy and Spain and spanned the acute and convalescent phases of COVID-19. The material from the prospective study consisted of cDNA or gDNA derived from T cells, B-cell-depleted T cells, or PBMCs. Subjects who had been exposed to COVID-19, were actively infected with it, or had recovered from it provided the deeply sampled blood TCRbeta repertoires that made up the dataset. The repertoires were released in a freely available public database intended as a resource for research on the immune response to SARS-CoV-2. Samples came from the ongoing ImmuneRACE study (first 160 participants) plus 1,254 subjects from 6 global collaborators. Nearly every sample came with metadata listing a de-identified subject ID, COVID-19 status, age in years and sex. Where available, HLA class I and class II types were obtained from metadata supplied by the sample provider rather than from assay-based typing. Here is what the overall study found, with its caveats: How much clinical and demographic metadata was included differed by source and by participant, and the metadata was provided uncurated.

Collaborating institutions collected whole blood in K2EDTA tubes following their own protocols. For TCRbeta analysis, collaborator samples were shipped as frozen whole blood, as isolated PBMCs, or as DNA extracted from either sample type. TCRbeta CDR3 regions were amplified from genomic DNA by means of the immunoSEQ Assay, a bias-controlled multiplex PCR. Under the source paper's analysis protocol: The number of nucleated cells in each sample was estimated by amplification of reference gene primers within the assay. Sequence reads were collapsed and filtered to measure the absolute abundance of every unique TCRbeta CDR3 rearrangement. For each sample, productive Simpson clonality was calculated by taking the square root of Simpson's diversity index across productive rearrangements. TCRdb obtained this table from immuneACCESS and retained in-frame rearrangements with V and J assigned. These tables miss some clones; where compared with another copy, unresolved V genes account for less than half of the shortfall, and the remainder is unexplained. V, J and clone size are taken as reported in that table, and D and trimming were inferred from the DNA itself. Within this sample are some 150,000 clones, with around four fifths of them counted one time only. The top ten hold 35% to 40% of the sample.

The material sequenced was peripheral blood. This TCR was sampled from a human donor in a cohort sampled during active COVID-19. The chain is assembled from TRBV30 and TRBJ1-5; TRBD1 is a weak D gene call, 6 bases matching. The CDR3 reads as follows: CAWSVDLQGSNQPQHF. The sequenced DNA: TGTGCCTGGAGTGTTGATTTACAGGGTAGCAATCAGCCCCAGCATTTT.